Given below is one T cell receptor (beta chain) in context. This specimen comes from a study of T cell changes during pregnancy in multiple sclerosis. Assay: immunoSEQ multiplex PCR; the TCRdb copy retains only in-frame clones and omits some. The sample contains 50,000 or so clones, around 92% of which appear only once. This sample comprised CD4+ T cells from peripheral blood mononuclear cells, obtained in the third trimester of pregnancy. The TCR originated in a female donor with multiple sclerosis, enrolled in a pregnancy study.

CDR3 sequence reads: CATSYRELNTEAFF. CDR3 nucleotides: TGTGCCACCAGCTACAGGGAACTGAACACTGAAGCTTTCTTT. V is TRBV15 and J is TRBJ1-1; possible D gene TRBD1, 6 bases. Germline V gene lookup returns CDR1 LNHNV and CDR2 YYDKDF (reference sequence). The CDR3 has 14 amino acids. Trimming stripped 5 bases from V and 0 bases from J, with 10 bases between. Full variable domain (remainder filled in from reference TRBV15 and TRBJ1-1): DAMVIQNPRYQVTQFGKPVTLSCSQTLNHNVMYWYQQKSSQAPKLLFHYYDKDFNNEADTPDNFQSRRPNTSFCFLDIRSPGLGDTAMYLCATSYRELNTEAFFGQGTRLTVV.